The clone carrying this T cell receptor (beta chain) has more than one count but fewer than ten. Its antigen is undetermined. V trimming: 0 bases; J trimming: 5 bases; junction bases outside the gene matches: 5. Germline V gene sequence: CDR1 SGHRS, CDR2 YFSETQ. This CDR3 is built from 14 residues. These data belong to a study of somatic mutations in cytotoxic T cells in rheumatoid arthritis. Study details: Blood from the patient (approximately 29 ml EDTA) was drawn right after diagnosis, pretreatment. Regarding the study as a whole: Nobody knew which antigens the expanded CD8+ clones targeted.

Generated by immunoSEQ multiplex PCR, the TCRdb table keeps only in-frame clones and is missing some. This sample carries 10,000 to 11,000 clones, 85% to 95% of them seen once, and the ten largest clones take around 14%. Sequencing was done on a sample of CD8+ T cells sorted from blood. The J gene is TRBJ2-7, the V gene TRBV5-1; 7 bases align to TRBD1. The sequence was collected from a woman younger than 35 with rheumatoid arthritis. The CDR3 sequence: CASSLAEGANEQYF. The CDR3 coding sequence is TGCGCCAGCAGCTTGGCCGAGGGGGCCAACGAGCAGTACTTC.